Below are 27 T cell receptor beta chains sequenced from a single sample in a study of T cell responses to AZD1222 COVID-19 vaccine. The assay was immunoSEQ multiplex PCR, and TCRdb's table has in-frame clones only and misses some. In the table there are some 150,000 clones, about nine tenths of which are singletons. Sequencing used peripheral blood, obtained after recovery from COVID-19. These receptors were obtained from an adult who had recovered from COVID-19.

This chain joins TRBV4-3 and TRBJ2-2; the D is unclear. This CDR3 comprises 14 residues. Germline V gene data show CDR1 as LGHNA and CDR2 as YSLEER. Trimming cost V 2 bases and J 5 bases, with 9 bases left between them. Written as DNA, the CDR3 is TGCGCCAGCAGCCAATTTACAGCTACCGGGGAGCTGTTTTTT. Translation gives CASSQFTATGELFF.

The rearrangement uses TRBV3-1 (or the pseudogene TRBV3-2) and TRBJ2-1; weak D call: TRBD2 (5 bases). Trimming cost V 4 bases and J 5 bases, with 15 bases left between them. The germline CDR1 and CDR2 sequences are LGHDT and YNNKEL (reference sequence). The CDR3 length is 15 residues. The CDR3 DNA is TGTGCCAGCAGCCTTACGAAACGGGGTCACAATGAGCAGTTCTTC. It is translated as CASSLTKRGHNEQFF.

The chain is built from TRBV20-1 and TRBJ1-1; possible D gene TRBD1, 6 bases. CDR3 length: 12 residues. CDR1 and CDR2 from the germline V gene are DFQATT and SNEGSKA (reference sequence). Trimming took 3 bases from V and 6 from J, leaving 11 bases between them. The CDR3 coding sequence is TGCAGTGCTAGTTGGGACAAGGCTGAAGCTTTCTTT. Amino acids: CSASWDKAEAFF.

This sequence joins TRBV16 and TRBJ1-5; perhaps TRBD1 as D (5 bases). The CDR3 loop spans 15 amino acids. V was pared by 2 bases and J by 0 bases, with 8 bases between. Germline V gene lookup returns CDR1 KGHSY and CDR2 FQNENV. The CDR3 sequence: CASSQRQYSNQPQHF. The CDR3 DNA sequence: TGTGCCAGCAGCCAACGACAGTATAGCAATCAGCCCCAGCATTTT.

This chain uses TRBV5-6 with TRBJ2-1; maybe TRBD1 (6 bases). The V end was cut by 4 bases, the J end by 4 bases, with 21 bases between. The CDR3 has 17 residues. Germline V gives CDR1 SGHDT, CDR2 YYEEEE. The CDR3 sequence is CASSRPSNRADYNEQFF. CDR3 nucleotide sequence: TGTGCCAGCAGCCGTCCCTCGAACAGGGCCGATTACAATGAGCAGTTCTTC. The complete variable domain, with remaining parts taken from reference TRBV5-6 and TRBJ2-1, reads DAGVTQSPTHLIKTRGQQVTLRCSPKSGHDTVSWYQQALGQGPQFIFQYYEEEERQRGNFPDRFSGHQFPNYSSELNVNALLLGDSALYLCASSRPSNRADYNEQFFGPGTRLTVL.

A few counts support this clone. This chain joins TRBV7-9 and TRBJ1-5, with 7 nucleotides matching TRBD1. Germline CDR1 SEHNR, CDR2 FQNEAQ (reference sequence). After removal of 5 bases from V and 3 bases from J, the junction contained 13 bases not matched to a gene. This CDR3 has 17 amino acids. The CDR3 region has the DNA TGTGCCAGCAGCCCGGGACAGCCTGGGGCTAACAATCAGCCCCAGCATTTT. Translated: CASSPGQPGANNQPQHF.

This chain connects TRBV7-3 to TRBJ2-1; D call uncertain. The CDR3 totals 12 residues. The germline CDR1 and CDR2 sequences are SGHTA and FQGTGA. The V gene lost 1 base and the J gene lost 8 bases, with 6 bases spanning the gap. The CDR3 sequence is CASSLIGYEQFF. In nucleotides, the CDR3 is TGTGCCAGCAGCTTAATCGGGTATGAGCAGTTCTTC.

The chain employs TRBV25-1 and TRBJ1-2; the D is unclear. V was shortened by 5 bases and J by 1 base, with 5 bases between the two germline ends. The germline V gene encodes CDR1 MGHDK and CDR2 SYGVNS. This CDR3 spans 12 amino acids. Written as DNA, the CDR3 is TGTGCCAGCAGTTATCTTAACTATGGCTACACCTTC. Amino acid sequence: CASSYLNYGYTF.

The chain joins TRBV18 to TRBJ2-7, with 10 bases lining up with TRBD1. This CDR3 region has 14 residues. The germline CDR1 and CDR2 sequences are KGHSH and LQKENI. V shed 4 bases, J shed 6 bases, and the junction held 6 bases outside the gene matches. CDR3 loop: CASSRTGGMSEQYF. The DNA of the CDR3 is TGTGCCAGCTCACGGACAGGGGGGATGTCCGAGCAGTACTTC.

V usage is TRBV5-1 and J usage is TRBJ2-2, with D unclear. Germline CDR1 SGHRS, CDR2 YFSETQ. The CDR3 spans 15 residues. Trimming shortened V by 2 bases and J by 0 bases, and 8 bases separated the two germline ends. The CDR3, as DNA: TGCGCCAGCAGCTTTTCGGTACCGAACACCGGGGAGCTGTTTTTT. Its translation is CASSFSVPNTGELFF.

This clone was counted a single time. The chain uses TRBV27 and TRBJ1-1; D ambiguous. The ends were cut back, 0 bases at V and 1 base at J, with 6 bases in the middle. The CDR3 runs to 14 residues. The V gene's germline CDR1 is MNHEY and CDR2 SMNVEV (reference sequence). The CDR3 sequence: CASSLSGGNTEAFF. Written as DNA, the CDR3 is TGTGCCAGCAGTTTATCTGGCGGGAACACTGAAGCTTTCTTT.

The genes are TRBV3-1 (or the pseudogene TRBV3-2) and TRBJ2-3; 10 bases are shared with TRBD1. This CDR3 is built from 16 residues. Germline V CDR1 and CDR2: LGHDT, YNNKEL (reference sequence). V was pared by 5 bases and J by 2 bases, with 7 bases of the junction left unmatched. DNA of the CDR3: TGTGCCAGCAGCTCGGGACAGGGGTTGGTCACAGATACGCAGTATTTT. Encoded protein: CASSSGQGLVTDTQYF.

With regard to this clone: The sample carries other DNA sequences with the same CDR3. This rearrangement joins TRBV29-1 to TRBJ2-3, with D maybe TRBD2 (5 bases). Germline CDR1 reads SQVTM; CDR2 reads ANQGSEA. The CDR3 runs to 14 residues. Trimming took off 0 bases at V and 2 bases at J, with 9 bases between the two ends. CDR3 coding DNA: TGCAGCGTTGAAGATCGAGGGAACACAGATACGCAGTATTTT. As protein: CSVEDRGNTDTQYF.

The rearrangement joins TRBV6-5 to TRBJ2-7; D is uncertain. The CDR3 covers 14 residues. Deletions cut 0 bases from V and 4 bases from J, with 10 bases between. CDR1 is MNHEY and CDR2 is SVGAGI in the germline V gene. CDR3 residues: CASSYSSGWYEQYF. In DNA, the CDR3 is TGTGCCAGCAGTTACTCTTCAGGTTGGTACGAGCAGTACTTC.

The genes are TRBV7-2 and TRBJ2-1; TRBD2 matches 7 bases. The V gene end was trimmed by 4 bases and the J gene end by 6 bases; junction bases not matched to a gene: 12. Germline V gene lookup returns CDR1 SGHTA and CDR2 FQGNSA. The CDR3 length is 16 residues. The CDR3 DNA follows: TGTGCCAGCAGCTCCCCCAGTGGGGGGGTTCGCAATGAGCAGTTCTTC. Protein sequence: CASSSPSGGVRNEQFF.

CDR3 sequence: CASSLQGEAFF. The CDR3 DNA reads TGTGCCAGCTCACTACAGGGGGAGGCTTTCTTT. The chain is built from TRBV18 and TRBJ1-1; 8 nucleotides line up with TRBD1. Germline V gene data show CDR1 as KGHSH and CDR2 as LQKENI. Trimming removed 4 bases from V and 11 bases from J; junction bases left unmatched: 3. This CDR3 spans 11 amino acids.

The chain uses TRBV27 and TRBJ1-1; 8 bases line up with TRBD1. The CDR3 has 17 residues. V gave up 2 bases and J gave up 5 bases; unmatched junction bases: 13. Germline assignment: CDR1 MNHEY and CDR2 SMNVEV (reference sequence). CDR3 residues: CASSLKGQGAGWTEAFF. The CDR3 DNA reads TGTGCCAGCAGTTTAAAGGGGCAGGGGGCAGGTTGGACTGAAGCTTTCTTT.

The genes are TRBV5-4 and TRBJ1-2; D ambiguous. Germline values: CDR1 SGHNT, CDR2 YYREEE (reference sequence). V shed 2 bases and J shed 4 bases, with 15 bases lying between them. The CDR3 contains 15 residues. CDR3 coding DNA: TGTGCCAGCAGCTTTTGGGCAGGCCCGTTCTATGGCTACACCTTC. Translated: CASSFWAGPFYGYTF.

The V and J genes are TRBV4-2 and TRBJ2-5, with 8 bases identical to TRBD1. Unmatched junction bases numbered 3, after V lost 8 bases and J lost 1 base. CDR3 length: 13 amino acids. Germline V gene sequence: CDR1 LGHNA, CDR2 YNFKEQ. CDR3 loop: CASQGALQETQYF. Written as DNA, the CDR3 is TGTGCCAGCCAGGGGGCCCTCCAAGAGACCCAGTACTTC.

This sequence joins TRBV23-1 and TRBJ1-2; D is perhaps TRBD1 (6 bases). TRBV23-1 is an ORF for which the function is uncertain. The CDR3 is 15 residues long. V lost 4 bases and J 8 bases, leaving 20 bases between the germline ends. The CDR3 nucleotides are TGCGCCAGCAGTCCTATGTGGAGGGGGTCGGGAGGCTACACCTTC. This sequence encodes CASSPMWRGSGGYTF.

This clone is medium-sized. The V gene is TRBV14, the J gene TRBJ1-4, with D unresolved. CDR1 is SGHDN and CDR2 is FVKESK in the germline V gene. Trimming removed 0 bases from V and 11 bases from J, with 4 bases in between. The CDR3 runs 11 residues. CDR3 sequence: CASSQDRKLFF. The CDR3 region has the DNA TGTGCCAGCAGCCAAGATCGGAAACTGTTTTTT.

The gene calls are TRBV29-1 and TRBJ2-3; TRBD1 aligns across 11 bases. The CDR3 totals 15 residues. Per germline, CDR1 SQVTM and CDR2 ANQGSEA. V dropped 3 bases and J dropped 0; count of bases not matched to a gene: 2. CDR3 sequence reads: CSVDGDRGSTDTQYF. CDR3 bases: TGCAGCGTTGATGGGGACAGGGGGAGCACAGATACGCAGTATTTT.

The chain uses TRBV7-3 and TRBJ1-2; TRBD1 might be the D (6 bases). Germline CDR1 and CDR2: SGHTA and FQGTGA. Trimming took off 5 bases at V and 5 bases at J, with 15 bases between the two ends. The CDR3 sequence is 14 residues long. CDR3 sequence (DNA): TGTGCCAGCAGCCTTACAGGGATCGGGTATGGCTACACCTTC. Residues: CASSLTGIGYGYTF.

The chain recombines TRBV4-1 with TRBJ1-2, with TRBD1 identical over 8 bases. Germline V gene lookup returns CDR1 MGHRA and CDR2 YSYEKL. V gave up 3 bases and J gave up 8 bases; unmatched junction bases: 11. There are 15 residues in the CDR3. The DNA for the CDR3 is TGCGCCAGCAGCCAGCTGGACAGGGAAAGCGAGGGCTACACCTTC. Amino acids: CASSQLDRESEGYTF.

V usage is TRBV19 and J usage is TRBJ2-2; 7 nucleotides agree with TRBD1. Germline lookup yields CDR1 LNHDA and CDR2 SQIVND (reference sequence). V lost 5 bases, J lost 5 bases, and 5 bases stayed unmatched. The CDR3 loop spans 14 amino acids. Here the CDR3 reads CASSRGGLTGELFF. In DNA, the CDR3 is TGTGCCAGTAGTCGAGGGGGCTTAACCGGGGAGCTGTTTTTT.

V and J are TRBV5-1 and TRBJ2-7; TRBD1 agrees at 8 bases. The CDR3 is 14 amino acids. The J segment lost 7 bases and the V segment lost 3 bases, leaving 9 bases of the junction unmatched. Germline-derived CDR1 and CDR2 are SGHRS and YFSETQ. CDR3 in DNA: TGCGCCAGCAGCTCCCGGACAGGGCTGGGGGAGCAGTACTTC. Translation gives CASSSRTGLGEQYF.

This sequence joins TRBV6-2 or TRBV6-3 and TRBJ1-4; TRBD1 agrees at 7 bases. The CDR3 covers 14 residues. V lost 2 bases to trimming and J lost 5 bases; unmatched junction nucleotides: 2. Looked up from germline, CDR1 is MNHEY and CDR2 is SVGEGT. This chain's CDR3 is CASSYPTGNEKLFF. The CDR3 nucleotides read TGTGCCAGCAGTTACCCGACAGGGAATGAAAAACTGTTTTTT.